The 7 T cell receptor beta chains in this list originate from one sample, sequenced in a study of OX40 agonist ivuxolimab in advanced cancers. The data were produced by immunoSEQ multiplex PCR, yet TCRdb's version contains in-frame clones alone and is incomplete. This table has more than 40,000 clones, approximately 91% appearing once. This sample comprised CD4+ or CD8+ T cells sorted from blood, obtained in a trial of the OX40 agonist ivuxolimab. Source of these receptors: an adult with an advanced solid tumor such as melanoma, head and neck, liver or kidney cancer.

The DNA for the CDR3 is TGTGCCAGCAGCTTTAGGGGTCCCGACTGGAACACCGGGGAGCTGTTTTTT. It is translated as CASSFRGPDWNTGELFF. The chain is built from TRBV7-6 and TRBJ2-2; weak D call: TRBD1 (5 bases). The CDR3 loop spans 17 amino acids. Trimming took 3 bases from V and 1 from J, leaving 15 bases between them. CDR1 is SGHVS, CDR2 FNYEAQ, per germline.

J is TRBJ1-2 and V is TRBV5-4; D is possibly TRBD1 (5 bases). Trimming took 4 bases from V and 6 from J, leaving 16 bases between them. CDR1 SGHNT and CDR2 YYREEE come from the germline V gene (reference sequence). The CDR3 contains 14 residues. CDR3: CASSLTVPGDGYTF. The CDR3 DNA follows: TGTGCCAGCAGCCTCACTGTCCCGGGGGATGGCTACACCTTC.

The chain employs TRBV7-6 and TRBJ2-7; TRBD1 agrees at 10 bases. Trimming cost V 4 bases and J 5 bases; bases outside gene matches: 20. The CDR3 is 19 residues long. Germline assignment: CDR1 SGHVS and CDR2 FNYEAQ. CDR3 protein: CASSYVRTGGKETWHEQYF. The CDR3 DNA reads TGTGCCAGCAGCTACGTACGGACAGGGGGTAAGGAGACCTGGCACGAGCAGTACTTC.

The chain is built from TRBV28 and TRBJ2-2; 9 bases are shared with TRBD2. Germline V lookup: CDR1 MDHEN, CDR2 SYDVKM. The ends lost 3 bases at V and 2 bases at J; junction bases unmatched: 1. This CDR3 has 15 residues. The CDR3 nucleotides read TGTGCCAGCAGTTTGCTAGCGGGAAACACCGGGGAGCTGTTTTTT. Its translation: CASSLLAGNTGELFF.

J is TRBJ2-5 and V is TRBV28, with 11 bases that match TRBD1. The CDR3 spans 14 residues. Germline V lookup: CDR1 MDHEN, CDR2 SYDVKM. V gave up 6 bases and J gave up 5 bases; unmatched junction bases: 5. The CDR3 bases are TGTGCCAGCAGGTGGACAGGGGGCGCGGAGACCCAGTACTTC. Translated: CASRWTGGAETQYF.

V and J are TRBV19 and TRBJ1-1; no definite D call. Trimming shortened V by 3 bases and J by 1 base, and 9 bases separated the two germline ends. The CDR3 runs 14 residues. Looked up from germline, CDR1 is LNHDA and CDR2 is SQIVND (reference sequence). CDR3 region: CASSIRRGNTEAFF. As DNA, the CDR3 is TGTGCCAGTAGTATTAGGAGAGGGAACACTGAAGCTTTCTTT.

The rearrangement links TRBV9 to TRBJ1-2, with 7 bases that match TRBD1. The CDR3 runs 14 residues. Germline CDR1 SGDLS, CDR2 YYNGEE. The trim removed 4 bases at V and 4 bases at J, leaving 7 bases unmatched. The CDR3 protein is CASSLDGQAYGYTF. CDR3 bases: TGTGCCAGCAGCCTCGACGGACAGGCCTATGGCTACACCTTC.